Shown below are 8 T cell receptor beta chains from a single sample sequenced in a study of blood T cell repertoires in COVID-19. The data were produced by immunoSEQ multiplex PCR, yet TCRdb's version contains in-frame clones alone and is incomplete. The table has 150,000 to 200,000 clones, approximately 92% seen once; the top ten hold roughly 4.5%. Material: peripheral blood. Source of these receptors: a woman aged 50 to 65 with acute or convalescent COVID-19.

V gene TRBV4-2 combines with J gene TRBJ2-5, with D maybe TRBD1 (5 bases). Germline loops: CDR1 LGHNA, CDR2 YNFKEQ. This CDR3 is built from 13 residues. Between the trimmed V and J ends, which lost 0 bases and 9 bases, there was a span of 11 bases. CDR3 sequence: CASSQEYGAAQYF. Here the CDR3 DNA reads TGTGCCAGCAGCCAAGAGTATGGGGCGGCCCAGTACTTC.

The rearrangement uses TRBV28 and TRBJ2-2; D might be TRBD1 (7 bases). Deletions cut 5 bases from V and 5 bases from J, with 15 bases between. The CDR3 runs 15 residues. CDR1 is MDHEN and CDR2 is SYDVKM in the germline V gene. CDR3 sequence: CASSTHRGGTGELFF. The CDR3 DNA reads TGTGCCAGCAGTACACACAGGGGAGGAACCGGGGAGCTGTTTTTT.

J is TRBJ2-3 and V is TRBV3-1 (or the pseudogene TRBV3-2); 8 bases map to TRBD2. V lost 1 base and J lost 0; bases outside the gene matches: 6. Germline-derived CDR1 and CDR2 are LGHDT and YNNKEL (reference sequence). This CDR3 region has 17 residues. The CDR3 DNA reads TGTGCCAGCAGCCAAGTGGCGGGAGGCACTAGCACAGATACGCAGTATTTT. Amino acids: CASSQVAGGTSTDTQYF.

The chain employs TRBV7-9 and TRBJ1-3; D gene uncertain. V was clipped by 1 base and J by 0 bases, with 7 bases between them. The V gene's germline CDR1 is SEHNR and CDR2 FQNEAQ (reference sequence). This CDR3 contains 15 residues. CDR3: CASSLEPYSGNTIYF. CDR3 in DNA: TGTGCCAGCAGCTTAGAGCCCTACTCTGGAAACACCATATATTTT.

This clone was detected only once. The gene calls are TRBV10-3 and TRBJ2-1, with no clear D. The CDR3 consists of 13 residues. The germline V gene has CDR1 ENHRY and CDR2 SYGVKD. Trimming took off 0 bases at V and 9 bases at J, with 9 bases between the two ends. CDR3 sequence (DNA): TGTGCCATCAGTGAGTCGAACGGTAGTGAGCAGTTCTTC. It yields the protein CAISESNGSEQFF.

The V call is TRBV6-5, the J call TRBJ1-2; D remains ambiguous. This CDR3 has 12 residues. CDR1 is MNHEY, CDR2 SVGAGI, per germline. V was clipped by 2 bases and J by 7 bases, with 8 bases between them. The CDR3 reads CASSYGEGGYTF. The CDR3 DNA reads TGTGCCAGCAGTTACGGGGAGGGTGGCTACACCTTC.

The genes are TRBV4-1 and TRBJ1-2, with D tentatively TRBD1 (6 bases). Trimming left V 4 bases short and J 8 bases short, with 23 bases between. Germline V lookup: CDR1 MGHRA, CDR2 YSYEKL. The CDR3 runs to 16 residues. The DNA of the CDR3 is TGCGCCAGCAGCCCCCTCCAGGGGATAGGGATAGTGGGCTACACCTTC. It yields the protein CASSPLQGIGIVGYTF.

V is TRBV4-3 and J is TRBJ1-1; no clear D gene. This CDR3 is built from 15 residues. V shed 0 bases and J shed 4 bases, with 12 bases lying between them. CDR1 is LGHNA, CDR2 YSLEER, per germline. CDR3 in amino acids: CASSQDRGGSTEAFF. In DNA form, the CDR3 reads TGCGCCAGCAGCCAAGATAGAGGAGGGAGCACTGAAGCTTTCTTT.